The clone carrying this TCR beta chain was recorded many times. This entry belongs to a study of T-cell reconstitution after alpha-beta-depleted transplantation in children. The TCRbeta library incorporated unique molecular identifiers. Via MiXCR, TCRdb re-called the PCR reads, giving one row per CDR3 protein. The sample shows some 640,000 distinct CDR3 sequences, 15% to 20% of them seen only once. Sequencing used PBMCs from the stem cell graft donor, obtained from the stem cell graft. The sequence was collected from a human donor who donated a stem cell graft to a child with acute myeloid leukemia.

DNA of the CDR3: TGTGCCAGCAGCTTGGCCGTAGACAGTATGAACACTGAAGCTTTCTTT. Encoded protein: CASSLAVDSMNTEAFF. V is TRBV5-6 and J is TRBJ1-1, with D maybe TRBD1 (5 bases). Per the germline V gene, CDR1 is SGHDT and CDR2 is YYEEEE. The V end was cut by 0 bases, the J end by 0 bases, with 12 bases between. This CDR3 has 16 residues.